The entry below gives a single TCR beta chain sequence along with its context. Compared with germline, one end of the junction differs, possibly owing to a read error. Repertoires were generated with immunoSEQ multiplex PCR, while TCRdb's copy carries only in-frame clones and drops some. The sample contains hundreds of thousands of clones, nearly 90% of which appear only once. The data originate from a study of blood T cell repertoires in COVID-19. Study at large: The samples span acute and convalescent COVID-19 from the United States, Italy and Spain. T cells, B-cell-depleted T cells, or PBMCs provided the cDNA or gDNA that served as material.

Germline CDR1 and CDR2: MNHEY and SMNVEV (reference sequence). The CDR3 sequence is 12 residues long. This TCR came from a woman under 30 with acute COVID-19. The chain couples TRBV27 to TRBJ2-1, with TRBD2 identical over 8 bases. Sequences were obtained from PBMCs or T cells enriched from blood (not recorded which). CDR3 sequence: CTSGGVDNEQFF. CDR3 sequence (DNA): TGTACCAGCGGGGGCGTAGACAATGAGCAGTTCTTC.